This TCR beta chain was found in a study of T-cell reconstitution after alpha-beta-depleted transplantation in children. This clonotype showed up just a few times. Germline CDR1 and CDR2: SGHRS and YFSETQ. The CDR3 runs 15 residues. Between the trimmed V and J ends, which lost 0 bases and 2 bases, there was a span of 10 bases. Researchers prepared the TCRbeta library using unique molecular identifiers, the study reports. A single record per CDR3 protein comes from TCRdb applying MiXCR to the PCR reads. The sample gives 780,000 or so distinct CDR3 sequences, roughly 16% of which show up once; just under 5% is in the top ten.

The sequenced sample was PBMCs, mostly from graft donor cells, obtained 360 days after TCRalphabeta/CD19-depleted stem cell transplant. The origin of this receptor is a male patient younger than 18 who had a stem cell transplant for acute lymphoblastic leukemia, so the T cells may come from the graft donor. The J gene is TRBJ2-3, the V gene TRBV5-1; D gene ambiguous. As DNA, the CDR3 is TGCGCCAGCAGCTTGGAGCGCCGGTACACAGATACGCAGTATTTT. Amino acid sequence: CASSLERRYTDTQYF.